A single sample is the source of the 27 T cell receptor beta chains below, sequenced in a study of blood T cell repertoires in COVID-19. TCRdb's table, derived via immunoSEQ multiplex PCR, lists solely in-frame clones and lacks some. The table lists 250,000 to 350,000 clones, 92% of them singletons. The material sequenced was PBMCs or T cells enriched from blood (not recorded which). The receptors here all came from a woman aged 30 to 39 who had recovered from COVID-19.

The chain carries TRBV9 and TRBJ2-1; TRBD2 matches at 7 bases. Germline V gene data show CDR1 as SGDLS and CDR2 as YYNGEE. The J segment lost 2 bases and the V segment lost 6 bases, leaving 20 bases of the junction unmatched. This CDR3 has 19 residues. The CDR3 sequence is CASTRDERAGERPYNEQFF. CDR3 coding DNA: TGTGCCAGCACCCGGGACGAGCGGGCGGGAGAGAGGCCCTACAATGAGCAGTTCTTC.

This chain connects TRBV15 to TRBJ2-1; 13 bases fit TRBD2. In germline, CDR1 is LNHNV, CDR2 YYDKDF (reference sequence). V was clipped by 8 bases and J by 2 bases; unmatched bases: 0. The CDR3 has 14 residues. Here the CDR3 DNA reads TGTGCCACCGGGACTAGCGGGGCCTACAATGAGCAGTTCTTC. Translated: CATGTSGAYNEQFF. Combining the CDR3 with reference TRBV15 and TRBJ2-1 gives the whole variable domain DAMVIQNPRYQVTQFGKPVTLSCSQTLNHNVMYWYQQKSSQAPKLLFHYYDKDFNNEADTPDNFQSRRPNTSFCFLDIRSPGLGDTAMYLCATGTSGAYNEQFFGPGTRLTVL.

The J gene is TRBJ2-2, the V gene TRBV6-2 or TRBV6-3; maybe TRBD1 (5 bases). CDR1 is MNHEY, CDR2 SVGEGT, per germline. Trimming took 2 bases from V and 13 from J, leaving 20 bases between them. The CDR3 covers 15 residues. CDR3 sequence: CASSYGNRYPRGLFF. The CDR3 coding sequence is TGTGCCAGCAGTTACGGCAACAGGTACCCCCGTGGGCTGTTTTTT.

On this clone itself: The same CDR3 arises from other DNA sequences in this sample as well. The rearrangement links TRBV27 to TRBJ2-7; TRBD2 matches at 10 bases. Per germline, CDR1 MNHEY and CDR2 SMNVEV (reference sequence). V shed 4 bases, J shed 2 bases, and the junction held 2 bases outside the gene matches. There are 14 residues in the CDR3. CDR3 in DNA: TGTGCCAGCAGTTCACTAGCGGGGACCTACGAGCAGTACTTC. Translating gives CASSSLAGTYEQYF.

There are a few counts of this clone. This specimen includes other DNA sequences encoding the same CDR3. The chain is built from TRBV28 and TRBJ2-7, with a possible D match to TRBD1 (6 bases). Trimming pared 5 bases from V and 4 bases from J, leaving 6 bases between. From germline, CDR1 is MDHEN and CDR2 SYDVKM. The CDR3 is made up of 11 amino acids. For the CDR3, the DNA is TGTGCCAGCAGTACAGGGTACGAGCAGTACTTC. Translated: CASSTGYEQYF.

The chain carries TRBV21-1 and TRBJ1-4; TRBD1 is taken as the D call from the table, unchecked against the DNA. TRBV21-1 is deemed a pseudogene. This CDR3 comprises 14 residues. CDR3 region: CANKPYPGTEKLFF. The CDR3 DNA is TGTGCCAACAAACCCTATCCAGGTACTGAAAAACTGTTTTTT.

The chain carries TRBV12-3 or TRBV12-4 and TRBJ2-7; 7 bases match TRBD1. The V and J ends lost 5 bases and 4 bases, in that order; junction bases with no gene match: 5. The CDR3 is made up of 13 amino acids. CDR3 DNA sequence: TGTGCCAGCAGTACCAGGACAGGTTACGAGCAGTACTTC. Amino acid sequence: CASSTRTGYEQYF.

This chain connects TRBV7-6 to TRBJ2-7, with D possibly being TRBD1 (6 bases). V lost 5 bases, J lost 4 bases, and 18 bases lay in between. The CDR3 is 15 amino acids. From germline, CDR1 is SGHVS and CDR2 FNYEAQ. The CDR3 DNA reads TGTGCCAGCAGCCTGTCCAGGGGCGTGGGGTACGAGCAGTACTTC. Protein: CASSLSRGVGYEQYF.

The chain employs TRBV6-5 and TRBJ1-4; weak D call: TRBD1 (6 bases). This CDR3 region has 13 residues. Germline V gene data show CDR1 as MNHEY and CDR2 as SVGAGI. V lost 6 bases to trimming and J lost 10 bases, with 15 bases between them. The CDR3 here is CASSIHRDAKLFF. In nucleotides, the CDR3 is TGTGCCAGCAGCATCCACAGGGATGCAAAACTGTTTTTT.

The J gene is TRBJ2-3, the V gene TRBV4-2; no firm D call. Germline lookup yields CDR1 LGHNA and CDR2 YNFKEQ. The CDR3 contains 16 residues. V was trimmed by 0 bases and J by 0 bases, leaving 10 bases between them. The CDR3 protein is CASSQERAESTDTQYF. The CDR3 coding sequence is TGTGCCAGCAGCCAAGAGAGAGCTGAGAGCACAGATACGCAGTATTTT.

This chain connects TRBV3-1 (or the pseudogene TRBV3-2) to TRBJ1-3; the match to TRBD1 covers 8 bases. Germline V CDR1 and CDR2: LGHDT, YNNKEL (reference sequence). CDR3 length: 12 amino acids. V was clipped by 3 bases and J by 11 bases; unmatched bases: 3. Here the CDR3 DNA reads TGTGCCAGCAGCCAGACAGGGGTAGCCATATATTTT. This codes for CASSQTGVAIYF.

The chain joins TRBV28 to TRBJ2-7; D may be TRBD1 (6 bases). Germline lookup yields CDR1 MDHEN and CDR2 SYDVKM. The CDR3 covers 12 residues. Trimming left V 6 bases short and J 3 bases short, with 9 bases between. Here the CDR3 reads CASRSGVYEQYF. In DNA form, the CDR3 reads TGTGCCAGCAGGTCAGGGGTCTACGAGCAGTACTTC.

The chain combines TRBV11-3 with TRBJ1-1, with a possible D match to TRBD1 (5 bases). The CDR3 has 12 residues. V lost 0 bases to trimming and J lost 7 bases, with 6 bases between them. CDR1 and CDR2 from the germline V gene are SGHNT and YENEEA. Here the CDR3 reads CASSLETGEAFF. In nucleotides, the CDR3 is TGTGCCAGCAGCTTAGAAACAGGTGAAGCTTTCTTT.

V gene TRBV18 combines with J gene TRBJ2-1; weak D call: TRBD2 (5 bases). The germline CDR1 and CDR2 sequences are KGHSH and LQKENI. The CDR3 has 16 residues. Trimming removed 3 bases at V and 5 bases at J, with 17 bases between. DNA of the CDR3: TGTGCCAGCTCACCGCTTGTTACGGGGAAGGACAATGAGCAGTTCTTC. The encoded protein is CASSPLVTGKDNEQFF.

The chain carries TRBV2 and TRBJ1-5; 7 bases agree with TRBD1. Trimming took 1 base from V and 1 from J; bases not matched to a gene: 1. The CDR3 consists of 15 residues. Germline-derived CDR1 and CDR2 are SNHLY and FYNNEI. The CDR3, as DNA: TGTGCCAGCAGTGAAGGCAGGGGGAGCAATCAGCCCCAGCATTTT. Amino acids: CASSEGRGSNQPQHF.

The chain carries TRBV14 and TRBJ2-2; D is possibly TRBD2 (6 bases). Germline V gene data show CDR1 as SGHDN and CDR2 as FVKESK. This CDR3 comprises 14 residues. Trimming shortened V by 8 bases and J by 0 bases, and 10 bases separated the two germline ends. The CDR3, as DNA: TGTGCCAGCGGGAGGTTTTCGAACACCGGGGAGCTGTTTTTT. Amino acids: CASGRFSNTGELFF. The whole variable domain, filled in from reference TRBV14 and TRBJ2-2, reads EAGVTQFPSHSVIEKGQTVTLRCDPISGHDNLYWYRRVMGKEIKFLLHFVKESKQDESGMPNNRFLAERTGGTYSTLKVQPAELEDSGVYFCASGRFSNTGELFFGEGSRLTVL.

Turning to this clone: Other DNA sequences in the sample encode the same CDR3. This sequence joins TRBV28 and TRBJ2-7; 9 bases align to TRBD2. The CDR3 extends over 14 amino acids. Trimming took 6 bases from V and 0 from J; bases not matched to a gene: 3. Germline V lookup: CDR1 MDHEN, CDR2 SYDVKM. CDR3 sequence: CASRIAGDSYEQYF. For the CDR3, the DNA is TGTGCCAGCAGGATAGCGGGAGACTCCTACGAGCAGTACTTC.

This chain links TRBV5-1 with TRBJ2-2, with a weak D call TRBD1 (7 bases). Germline V gene sequence: CDR1 SGHRS, CDR2 YFSETQ. The ends were cut back, 4 bases at V and 5 bases at J, with 15 bases in the middle. The CDR3 extends over 15 amino acids. CDR3: CASSAGQRGTGELFF. CDR3 DNA: TGCGCCAGCAGCGCGGGACAGAGAGGGACCGGGGAGCTGTTTTTT. Supplemented by reference TRBV5-1 and TRBJ2-2, the full variable domain reads KAGVTQTPRYLIKTRGQQVTLSCSPISGHRSVSWYQQTPGQGLQFLFEYFSETQRNKGNFPGRFSGRQFSNSRSEMNVSTLELGDSALYLCASSAGQRGTGELFFGEGSRLTVL.

This clone was detected only once. This chain links TRBV6-5 with TRBJ1-1, with 7 bases fitting TRBD1. V lost 7 bases to trimming and J lost 1 base; unmatched junction nucleotides: 6. Germline V gives CDR1 MNHEY, CDR2 SVGAGI. The CDR3 loop spans 14 amino acids. The CDR3 DNA reads as TGTGCCAGCACGACAGGGACTAGGAACACTGAAGCTTTCTTT. Protein sequence: CASTTGTRNTEAFF.

This clone has only one observation. This sequence joins TRBV7-3 and TRBJ1-6; 9 bases are shared with TRBD1. The ends lost 4 bases at V and 9 bases at J; junction bases unmatched: 4. Germline CDR1 SGHTA, CDR2 FQGTGA. The CDR3 runs to 14 residues. CDR3 sequence: CASSSGQGSSPLHF. The CDR3 nucleotides are TGTGCCAGCAGCTCGGGACAGGGTTCTTCACCCCTCCACTTT. The variable domain in full, completed from reference TRBV7-3 and TRBJ1-6, reads GAGVSQTPSNKVTEKGKYVELRCDPISGHTALYWYRQSLGQGPEFLIYFQGTGAADDSGLPNDRFFAVRPEGSVSTLKIQRTERGDSAVYLCASSSGQGSSPLHFGNGTRLTVT.

This clone was detected only once. The gene calls are TRBV7-2 and TRBJ2-7; 7 nucleotides align to TRBD1. The length of the CDR3 is 14 residues. J gave up 1 base and V 4 bases, and 4 bases lay outside the gene matches. Germline V gene lookup returns CDR1 SGHTA and CDR2 FQGNSA. The CDR3 coding sequence is TGTGCCAGCAGCTCATGGACAGGTTCCTACGAGCAGTACTTC. This sequence encodes CASSSWTGSYEQYF. Together with reference TRBV7-2 and TRBJ2-7, the CDR3 gives the full variable domain: GAGVSQSPSNKVTEKGKDVELRCDPISGHTALYWYRQSLGQGLEFLIYFQGNSAPDKSGLPSDRFSAERTGGSVSTLTIQRTQQEDSAVYLCASSSWTGSYEQYFGPGTRLTVT.

This chain links TRBV11-3 with TRBJ2-1; 7 nucleotides align to TRBD1. The CDR3 covers 15 residues. V lost 5 bases and J lost 0; bases outside the gene matches: 4. Germline V lookup: CDR1 SGHNT, CDR2 YENEEA. Here the CDR3 reads CASSQTGSSYNEQFF. The CDR3 DNA follows: TGTGCCAGCAGCCAGACAGGGAGCTCCTACAATGAGCAGTTCTTC.

This sequence joins TRBV7-8 and TRBJ1-2; 10 bases map to TRBD1. CDR3 length: 14 amino acids. V was pared by 8 bases and J by 2 bases, with 5 bases of the junction left unmatched. Germline V lookup: CDR1 SGHVS, CDR2 FQNEAQ. DNA for the CDR3: TGTGCCAGCGGGCCGGGACAGGGGAACTATGGCTACACCTTC. This sequence encodes CASGPGQGNYGYTF. Filled out from reference TRBV7-8 and TRBJ1-2, the complete variable domain reads GAGVSQSPRYKVAKRGQDVALRCDPISGHVSLFWYQQALGQGPEFLTYFQNEAQLDKSGLPSDRFFAERPEGSVSTLKIQRTQQEDSAVYLCASGPGQGNYGYTFGSGTRLTVV.

The chain recombines TRBV4-2 with TRBJ1-2; no clear D gene. CDR1 is LGHNA and CDR2 is YNFKEQ in the germline V gene. With 1 base removed from V and 2 bases from J, the gap between germline ends came to 14 bases. This CDR3 is 16 amino acids long. For the CDR3, the DNA is TGTGCCAGCAGCCAAGTTAGTTTGCGGGAAAACTATGGCTACACCTTC. Its protein product is CASSQVSLRENYGYTF.

V usage is TRBV6-1 and J usage is TRBJ2-7; 9 nucleotides align to TRBD2. This CDR3 has 16 amino acids. Germline-derived CDR1 and CDR2 are MNHNS and SASEGT. V shed 4 bases, J shed 5 bases, and the junction held 12 bases outside the gene matches. CDR3 DNA sequence: TGTGCCAGCAGTGGCTGGACTAGCGTCCAAAGGAACGAGCAGTACTTC. It encodes CASSGWTSVQRNEQYF.

This clone was observed a single time. The chain uses TRBV13 and TRBJ2-3; D remains ambiguous. Trimming left V 3 bases short and J 0 bases short, with 7 bases between. The CDR3 loop spans 14 amino acids. Looked up from germline, CDR1 is PRHDT and CDR2 is FYEKMQ (reference sequence). In DNA, the CDR3 is TGTGCCAGCAGCTTTACGACTAGCACAGATACGCAGTATTTT. Translated: CASSFTTSTDTQYF.

This sequence joins TRBV11-2 and TRBJ2-1; 8 bases map to TRBD1. In germline, CDR1 is SGHAT, CDR2 FQNNGV. The V segment lost 5 bases and the J segment 0 bases; nucleotides outside the gene matches: 6. This CDR3 spans 16 amino acids. The chain's CDR3 is CASSKTGALSYNEQFF. In DNA, the CDR3 is TGTGCCAGCAGCAAGACAGGGGCCCTCTCCTACAATGAGCAGTTCTTC.